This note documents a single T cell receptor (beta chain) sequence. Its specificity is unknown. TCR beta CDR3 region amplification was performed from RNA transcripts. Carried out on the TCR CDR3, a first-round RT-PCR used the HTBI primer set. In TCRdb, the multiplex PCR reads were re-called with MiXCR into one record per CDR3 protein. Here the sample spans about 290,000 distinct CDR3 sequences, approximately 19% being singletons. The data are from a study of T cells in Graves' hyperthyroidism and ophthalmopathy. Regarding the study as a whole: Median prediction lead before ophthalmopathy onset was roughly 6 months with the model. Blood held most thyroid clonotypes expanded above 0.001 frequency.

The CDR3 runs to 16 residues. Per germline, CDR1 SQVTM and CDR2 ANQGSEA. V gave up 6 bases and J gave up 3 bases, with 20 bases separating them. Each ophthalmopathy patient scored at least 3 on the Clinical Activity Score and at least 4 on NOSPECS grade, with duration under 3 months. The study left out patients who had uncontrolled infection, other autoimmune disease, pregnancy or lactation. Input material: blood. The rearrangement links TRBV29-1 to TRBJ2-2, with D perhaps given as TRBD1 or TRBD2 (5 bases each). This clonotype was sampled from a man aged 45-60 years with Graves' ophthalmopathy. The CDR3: CSVPGRGLGDTGELFF. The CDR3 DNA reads TGCAGCGTGCCGGGACGAGGTCTGGGGGACACCGGGGAGCTGTTTTTT.